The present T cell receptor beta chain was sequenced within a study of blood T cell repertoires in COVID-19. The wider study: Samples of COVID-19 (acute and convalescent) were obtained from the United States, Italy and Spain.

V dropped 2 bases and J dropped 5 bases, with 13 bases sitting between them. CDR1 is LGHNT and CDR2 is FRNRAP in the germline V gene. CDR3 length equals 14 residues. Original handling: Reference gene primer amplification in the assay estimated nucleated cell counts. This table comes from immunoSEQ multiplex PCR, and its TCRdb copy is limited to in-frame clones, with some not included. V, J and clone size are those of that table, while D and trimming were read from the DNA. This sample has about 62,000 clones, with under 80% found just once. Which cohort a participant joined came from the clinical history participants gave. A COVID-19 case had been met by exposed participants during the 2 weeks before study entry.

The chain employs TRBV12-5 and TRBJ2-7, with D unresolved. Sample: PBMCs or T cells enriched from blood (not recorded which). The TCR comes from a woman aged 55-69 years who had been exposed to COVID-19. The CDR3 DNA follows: TGTGCTAGTGGTTTGCCCCCTACTTGCCACGAGCAGTACTTC. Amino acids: CASGLPPTCHEQYF.